These 18 T cell receptor beta chains share one sample of origin, sequenced in a study of blood T cells in healthy people across ages. A sample-barcoded 5' primer and a J-beta primer mix were used in a second PCR of about 6 to 12 cycles. Via MiXCR, TCRdb re-called the 5' RACE reads, giving one row per CDR3 protein. The table includes around 580,000 distinct CDR3 sequences, around 50% detected once. Sequencing was performed on blood. Every receptor here comes from a man older than 75 in good health.

The rearrangement links TRBV6-2 or TRBV6-3 to TRBJ1-5; no clear D. CDR3 length: 13 amino acids. From germline, CDR1 is MNHEY and CDR2 SVGEGT. The V end lost 4 bases, the J end lost 10 bases, and 14 bases lay between the germline ends. CDR3 DNA sequence: TGTGCCAGCAGTTTTGGGGTCGGTAGTCCCCAGCATTTT. This sequence encodes CASSFGVGSPQHF.

This clonotype was detected only once. The chain combines TRBV10-3 with TRBJ2-2; D is unresolved. CDR1 ENHRY and CDR2 SYGVKD come from the germline V gene. CDR3 length: 15 residues. V dropped 4 bases and J dropped 1 base, with 10 bases sitting between them. CDR3 loop: CAISAHEGNTGELFF. CDR3 coding DNA: TGTGCCATCAGTGCCCACGAAGGGAACACCGGGGAGCTGTTTTTT.

This chain connects TRBV20-1 to TRBJ1-2, with D possibly matching TRBD1 (6 bases). The CDR3 totals 14 residues. Trimming took 4 bases from V and 3 from J, leaving 15 bases between them. Germline CDR1 and CDR2: DFQATT and SNEGSKA (reference sequence). The CDR3 coding sequence is TGCAGTGCTATAACCGGGGGCGAAGACTATGGCTACACCTTC. Translating it yields CSAITGGEDYGYTF.

The V gene is TRBV7-8, the J gene TRBJ2-4; TRBD1 or TRBD2 may be the D gene (6 bases each). With 10 bases removed from V and 0 bases from J, the gap between germline ends came to 19 bases. This CDR3 contains 16 residues. Germline V gene lookup returns CDR1 SGHVS and CDR2 FQNEAQ. CDR3 region: CATSAGTTIAKNIQYF. In nucleotides, the CDR3 is TGTGCCACCTCGGCGGGGACAACAATAGCCAAAAACATTCAGTACTTC.

The table lists this clonotype with a count of one. V usage is TRBV7-2 and J usage is TRBJ1-5; D call uncertain. CDR1 is SGHTA and CDR2 is FQGNSA in the germline V gene. Trimming stripped 4 bases from V and 7 bases from J, with 8 bases between. This CDR3 has 12 residues. The CDR3 loop is CASSYQHQPQHF. DNA for the CDR3: TGTGCCAGCAGCTATCAACACCAGCCCCAGCATTTT.

The chain recombines TRBV6-6 with TRBJ1-5; tentatively, D is TRBD1 (5 bases). V was pared by 0 bases and J by 11 bases, with 11 bases between. This CDR3 region has 13 residues. Per the germline V gene, CDR1 is MNHNY and CDR2 is SVGAGI (reference sequence). Written as DNA, the CDR3 is TGTGCCAGCAGTTACTCGCCGGGGCAGGCCCAGCATTTT. Residues: CASSYSPGQAQHF.

This chain joins TRBV20-1 and TRBJ1-2, with D uncertain. The CDR3 contains 11 residues. V was clipped by 3 bases and J by 8 bases, with 10 bases between them. Per the germline V gene, CDR1 is DFQATT and CDR2 is SNEGSKA (reference sequence). CDR3 sequence reads: CSASTPRGYTF. The CDR3 DNA reads TGCAGTGCTAGTACACCGAGAGGCTACACCTTC.

The CDR3 is CASSPGTVSSYEQYF. In DNA, the CDR3 is TGTGCCAGCTCACCGGGGACAGTTAGCTCCTACGAGCAGTACTTC. The genes are TRBV18 and TRBJ2-7, with TRBD1 matching 7 bases. Trimming cost V 3 bases and J 0 bases; bases outside gene matches: 5. The CDR3 totals 15 residues. Germline CDR1 KGHSH, CDR2 LQKENI.

This clonotype has just one count. The junction departs from the called germline gene at one end, perhaps through a read error. The chain recombines TRBV27 with TRBJ2-1; the D gene is possibly TRBD1 (5 bases). Germline-derived CDR1 and CDR2 are MNHEY and SMNVEV (reference sequence). CDR3 size: 13 residues. CDR3 amino acids: CTSRRTGDNEQFF. In nucleotides, the CDR3 is TGTACCAGCAGACGCACAGGAGACAATGAGCAGTTCTTC.

This clonotype has a handful of counts. The chain employs TRBV4-2 and TRBJ2-7; D may be TRBD1 (5 bases). CDR3 length equals 15 residues. Germline CDR1 is LGHNA and CDR2 is YNFKEQ. V was pared by 0 bases and J by 3 bases, with 12 bases between. The CDR3 region has the DNA TGTGCCAGCAGCCAAGATGTATCTAGGGGCTACGAGCAGTACTTC. Its protein product is CASSQDVSRGYEQYF.

The chain has TRBV5-1 and TRBJ1-4; D uncertain. Trimming pared 4 bases from V and 0 bases from J, leaving 10 bases between. Germline V gene lookup returns CDR1 SGHRS and CDR2 YFSETQ. CDR3 length: 15 amino acids. The CDR3 DNA reads TGCGCCAGCAGCACCGGTTCGGCAACTAATGAAAAACTGTTTTTT. Its translation is CASSTGSATNEKLFF.

The J gene is TRBJ2-3, the V gene TRBV5-1, with no clear D. The germline CDR1 and CDR2 sequences are SGHRS and YFSETQ. The V end lost 0 bases, the J end lost 2 bases, and 7 bases lay between the germline ends. The CDR3 extends over 14 amino acids. Written as DNA, the CDR3 is TGCGCCAGCAGCTTGGCCAACCCCACAGATACGCAGTATTTT. Translation gives CASSLANPTDTQYF.

The gene calls are TRBV20-1 and TRBJ1-5; 8 bases match TRBD1. Germline V CDR1 and CDR2: DFQATT, SNEGSKA (reference sequence). With V trimmed by 3 bases and J by 6 bases, 10 bases remained unmatched. This CDR3 has 15 residues. The DNA of the CDR3 is TGCAGTGCTAGCGGAATCGACAGGGGAAGTCAGCCCCAGCATTTT. Protein product: CSASGIDRGSQPQHF.

This clonotype was recorded a few times. The V call is TRBV7-2, the J call TRBJ2-1; D may correspond to TRBD1 or TRBD2 (5 bases each). V lost 3 bases to trimming and J lost 4 bases, with 10 bases between them. The CDR3 runs 14 residues. The germline V gene encodes CDR1 SGHTA and CDR2 FQGNSA. In nucleotides, the CDR3 is TGTGCCAGCAGCTTGTCCGGGGCTTACAATGAGCAGTTCTTC. This sequence encodes CASSLSGAYNEQFF.

The rearrangement links TRBV7-9 to TRBJ1-1; D possibly corresponds to TRBD1 (5 bases). Trimming pared 1 base from V and 1 base from J, leaving 10 bases between. The germline V gene encodes CDR1 SEHNR and CDR2 FQNEAQ (reference sequence). The CDR3 has 15 amino acids. The chain's CDR3 is CASSLDGARNTEAFF. CDR3 DNA sequence: TGTGCCAGCAGCTTAGATGGGGCCCGGAACACTGAAGCTTTCTTT.

The chain couples TRBV20-1 to TRBJ2-5; D unclear. The DNA end is more similar to TRBJ2-7, so the J call may be wrong. This CDR3 is built from 10 residues. From germline, CDR1 is DFQATT and CDR2 SNEGSKA (reference sequence). The CDR3 spells CSARDNEQYF. CDR3 sequence (DNA): TGCAGTGCTAGAGATAACGAGCAGTACTTC.

The V and J genes are TRBV20-1 and TRBJ1-6; the match to TRBD1 covers 7 bases. Per germline, CDR1 DFQATT and CDR2 SNEGSKA (reference sequence). This CDR3 has 14 residues. With V trimmed by 3 bases and J by 7 bases, 6 bases remained unmatched. The CDR3 region is CSARGQGGNSPLHF. CDR3 DNA: TGCAGTGCTAGGGGCCAGGGGGGCAATTCACCCCTCCACTTT.

This clonotype showed up just once. The rearrangement joins TRBV20-1 to TRBJ1-1, with D hard to call. CDR1 DFQATT and CDR2 SNEGSKA come from the germline V gene (reference sequence). This CDR3 comprises 16 residues. Between the trimmed V and J ends, which lost 1 base and 1 base, there was a span of 16 bases. CDR3 sequence (DNA): TGCAGTGCTAGAGTGGCCCGCGCACCCCGGAACACTGAAGCTTTCTTT. Amino acid sequence: CSARVARAPRNTEAFF.